This TCR beta chain was identified in a study of cytomegalovirus exposure and HLA in healthy donors. Libraries were prepared by immunoSEQ multiplex PCR; TCRdb keeps only in-frame clonotypes and omits some of them. The table lists more than 45,000 clones, about 93% of them singletons. Germline CDR1 SGHTA, CDR2 FQGNSA. The V end lost 2 bases, the J end lost 4 bases, and 23 bases lay between the germline ends. The CDR3 runs to 18 residues. This clone has just one count. Its antigen is unknown. Study findings and constraints: Specific recognition of CMV antigens was confirmed in vitro for a few chains (all CMV-associated). Most TCR sequences showed up rarely, but some public TCRs showed up in many donors.

The rearrangement uses TRBV7-2 and TRBJ1-1; perhaps TRBD1 as D (6 bases). The TCR sequence derives from a man aged 18 to 35 in good health and CMV-seronegative. Sequencing input: PBMCs. Here the CDR3 DNA reads TGTGCCAGCAGCTTATCGTGGGGGCGCAGGAATTTTAGCACTGAAGCTTTCTTT. Translation gives CASSLSWGRRNFSTEAFF.